Listed below are T cell receptor beta chains from one sample, sequenced in a study of cytomegalovirus exposure and HLA in healthy donors. Only in-frame clones appear in the TCRdb table, and some are missing; sequencing was by immunoSEQ multiplex PCR. The table records 130,000 to 150,000 clones, roughly 80% of them present only once. Sequences were obtained from PBMCs. These receptors all come from a middle-aged man in good health and CMV-seropositive. The CDR3 runs from the conserved cysteine through the conserved F or W. A D gene is named only where the DNA matches it firmly. Rows give clone size only sometimes, using once, few, many, or a class for an expanded clone.

J | size | D | V | CDR3 | DNA
TRBJ1-1 | once | . | TRBV5-6 | CASSLMGPIMNTEAFF | TGTGCCAGCAGCTTGATGGGGCCCATAATGAACACTGAAGCTTTCTTT
TRBJ2-3 | . | . | TRBV27 | CASSLKNRVTDTQYF | TGTGCCAGCAGTTTAAAAAACAGGGTTACAGATACGCAGTATTTT
TRBJ2-2 | . | TRBD2 | TRBV25-1 | CASSDTSGSTGELFF | TGTGCCAGCAGTGACACTAGCGGGAGTACCGGGGAGCTGTTTTTT
TRBJ2-1 | . | . | TRBV7-2 | CASSFMGGGINEQFF | TGTGCCAGCAGCTTTATGGGGGGGGGCATTAATGAGCAGTTCTTC
TRBJ2-5 | . | . | TRBV7-2 | CASSRGHFQETQYF | TGTGCCAGCAGCCGGGGACACTTCCAAGAGACCCAGTACTTC
TRBJ2-2 | . | . | TRBV2 | CASSEQGLATGELFF | TGTGCCAGCAGTGAGCAGGGGCTGGCCACCGGGGAGCTGTTTTTT
TRBJ1-4 | . | . | TRBV2 | CASNRNEKLFF | TGTGCCAGCAACAGGAATGAAAAACTGTTTTTT
TRBJ1-4 | few | . | TRBV7-9 | CASSMGHVNEKLFF | TGTGCCAGCAGCATGGGACATGTTAATGAAAAACTGTTTTTT
TRBJ2-5 | . | . | TRBV29-1 | CSVSRWGDPETQYF | TGCAGCGTATCCCGGTGGGGGGACCCAGAGACCCAGTACTTC
TRBJ2-7 | . | TRBD1 | TRBV9 | CASSGGVKLGEQYF | TGTGCCAGCTCAGGGGGCGTAAAGTTGGGCGAGCAGTACTTC
TRBJ2-7 | . | TRBD2 | TRBV19 | CASSRGLAGGYEQYF | TGTGCCAGTAGTCGAGGACTAGCGGGAGGTTACGAGCAGTACTTC
TRBJ2-5 | few | TRBD2 | TRBV11-3 | CASSLGDRSERGTAQYF | TGTGCCAGCAGCTTAGGAGATCGCTCGGAGCGGGGGACGGCCCAGTACTTC
TRBJ1-2 | . | . | TRBV9 | CASTKTPGANYGYTF | TGTGCCAGCACCAAGACCCCGGGGGCTAACTATGGCTACACCTTC
TRBJ1-2 | . | . | TRBV15 | CATSRDPREYYGYTF | TGTGCCACCAGCAGAGACCCCAGGGAATACTATGGCTACACCTTC
TRBJ1-1 | . | TRBD1 | TRBV5-1 | CASSAGQGPNTEAFF | TGCGCCAGCAGCGCCGGACAGGGGCCGAACACTGAAGCTTTCTTT
TRBJ1-3 | . | TRBD1 | TRBV5-1 | CASSTGAGGGHAYSGNTIYF | TGCGCCAGCAGCACTGGTGCAGGGGGCGGCCATGCATACTCTGGAAACACCATATATTTT
TRBJ1-1 | . | . | TRBV6-1 | CASSERPDGSDPGWNTEAFF | TGTGCCAGCAGTGAACGACCGGACGGATCAGACCCGGGGTGGAACACTGAAGCTTTCTTT
TRBJ1-5 | . | . | TRBV4-3 | CASSQEYFSNQPQHF | TGCGCCAGCAGCCAAGAATACTTTAGCAATCAGCCCCAGCATTTT
TRBJ1-5 | . | . | TRBV19 | CASSIIFTDYQPQHF | TGTGCCAGTAGTATAATCTTTACAGATTATCAGCCCCAGCATTTT
TRBJ2-5 | few | TRBD2 | TRBV7-6 | CASIPNTGGETQYF | TGTGCCAGCATCCCCAATACGGGAGGTGAGACCCAGTACTTC
TRBJ2-3 | . | TRBD1 | TRBV5-4 | CASRPGQGAPSTDTQYF | TGTGCCAGCAGGCCGGGACAGGGGGCTCCTAGCACAGATACGCAGTATTTT
TRBJ1-2 | . | TRBD1 | TRBV19 | CASTPVGTGFFYGYTF | TGTGCCAGTACCCCCGTTGGGACAGGGTTCTTCTATGGCTACACCTTC
TRBJ2-1 | . | . | TRBV7-9 | CASSRSYREQFF | TGTGCCAGCAGCCGGAGTTACAGGGAGCAGTTCTTC
TRBJ1-1 | . | TRBD1 | TRBV12-5 | CASGLRLTGVRTEAFF | TGTGCTAGTGGCTTACGTCTAACAGGGGTGAGGACTGAAGCTTTCTTT
TRBJ1-1 | . | . | TRBV7-9 | CASSRYLTEAFF | TGTGCCAGCAGCCGGTATCTCACTGAAGCTTTCTTT
TRBJ2-5 | . | . | TRBV7-9 | CASRNTGFETQYF | TGTGCCAGCAGGAATACAGGGTTTGAGACCCAGTACTTC
TRBJ1-2 | . | TRBD1 | TRBV27 | CASRGTGRNYGYTF | TGTGCCAGCAGGGGGACAGGGCGTAACTATGGCTACACCTTC
TRBJ1-3 | . | . | TRBV30 | CAWGRGGAGNTIYF | TGTGCCTGGGGGCGGGGGGGTGCTGGAAACACCATATATTTT
TRBJ2-1 | . | . | TRBV9 | CASGQNGEFF | TGTGCCAGTGGACAGAACGGAGAGTTCTTC
TRBJ1-1 | . | TRBD1 | TRBV5-1 | CASSLQGATEAFF | TGCGCCAGCAGCCTCCAGGGGGCCACTGAAGCTTTCTTT
TRBJ1-1 | . | TRBD1 | TRBV19 | CASMGDRGTEAFF | TGTGCCAGTATGGGGGACAGGGGCACTGAAGCTTTCTTT
TRBJ1-1 | . | . | TRBV7-3 | CASSLTGGAGNTEAFF | TGTGCCAGCAGCTTAACTGGGGGGGCCGGGAACACTGAAGCTTTCTTT
TRBJ1-2 | . | . | TRBV7-2 | CASSLKPGEGYTF | TGTGCCAGCAGCTTAAAGCCAGGGGAGGGCTACACCTTC
TRBJ2-7 | . | . | TRBV5-6 | CASSSYSPHYEQYF | TGTGCCAGCAGCAGCTACAGCCCCCACTACGAGCAGTACTTC
TRBJ2-7 | . | TRBD1 | TRBV11-2 | CASSLDLGQNYEQYF | TGTGCCAGCAGCTTAGATCTGGGACAGAACTACGAGCAGTACTTC
TRBJ2-7 | . | . | TRBV19 | CASSPGLDPTYEQYF | TGTGCCAGTAGTCCGGGACTGGATCCAACCTACGAGCAGTACTTC
TRBJ2-7 | once | TRBD2 | TRBV19 | CASSMRLANPYEQYF | TGTGCCAGTAGTATGAGACTAGCTAATCCCTACGAGCAGTACTTC
TRBJ1-4 | . | TRBD1 | TRBV7-6 | CASSVRGDGTNEKLFF | TGTGCCAGCAGCGTCAGGGGGGATGGGACTAATGAAAAACTGTTTTTT
TRBJ2-2 | once | . | TRBV27 | CASSLEPGGTGELFF | TGTGCCAGCAGTTTGGAGCCAGGAGGCACCGGGGAGCTGTTTTTT
TRBJ1-2 | . | TRBD1 | TRBV18 | CASSLGDRAFYGYTF | TGTGCCAGCTCATTAGGGGACAGGGCATTCTATGGCTACACCTTC
TRBJ1-1 | once | . | TRBV30 | CACPGPWGTEAFF | TGTGCCTGTCCAGGGCCATGGGGCACTGAAGCTTTCTTT
TRBJ2-1 | . | TRBD2 | TRBV6-4 | CASSELAGANEQFF | TGTGCCAGCAGTGAGCTAGCGGGAGCCAATGAGCAGTTCTTC
TRBJ1-2 | . | . | TRBV2 | CASSELGVPVYGYTF | TGTGCCAGCAGTGAATTAGGGGTTCCCGTCTATGGCTACACCTTC
TRBJ1-2 | . | . | TRBV5-5 | CASSLGRNYGYTF | TGTGCCAGCAGCTTAGGCCGGAACTATGGCTACACCTTT
TRBJ2-5 | . | TRBD2 | TRBV5-4 | CASSSPSGQETQYF | TGTGCCAGCAGTTCTCCTAGCGGCCAAGAGACCCAGTACTTC
TRBJ2-7 | . | . | TRBV19 | CASSIIAALPYEQYF | TGTGCCAGTAGTATAATAGCGGCGTTACCCTACGAGCAGTACTTC
TRBJ1-5 | . | TRBD1 | TRBV27 | CASSPIRGTDNQPQHF | TGTGCCAGCAGTCCAATACGCGGGACAGACAATCAGCCCCAGCATTTT
TRBJ2-1 | . | . | TRBV27 | CASSLSGLASSFF | TGTGCCAGCAGTTTATCGGGATTAGCTAGCTCGTTCTTC